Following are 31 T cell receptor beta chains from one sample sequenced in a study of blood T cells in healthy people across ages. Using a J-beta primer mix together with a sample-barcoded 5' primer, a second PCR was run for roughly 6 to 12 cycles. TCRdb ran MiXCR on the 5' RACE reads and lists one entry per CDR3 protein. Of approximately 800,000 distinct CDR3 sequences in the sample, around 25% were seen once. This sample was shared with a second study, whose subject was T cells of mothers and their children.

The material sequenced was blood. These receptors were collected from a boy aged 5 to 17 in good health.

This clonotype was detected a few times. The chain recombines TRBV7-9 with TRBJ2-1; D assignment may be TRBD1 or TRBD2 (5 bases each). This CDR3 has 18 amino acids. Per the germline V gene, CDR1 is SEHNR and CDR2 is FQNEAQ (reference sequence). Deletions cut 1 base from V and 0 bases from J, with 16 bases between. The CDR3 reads CASSLGGTLQSSYNEQFF. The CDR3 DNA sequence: TGTGCCAGCAGCTTAGGGGGGACGCTACAGAGCTCCTACAATGAGCAGTTCTTC.

As DNA, the CDR3 is TGTGCCAGCAGCGCGTTTACAGGGGGCCAAGAGACCCAGTACTTC. Its translation is CASSAFTGGQETQYF. V gene TRBV7-9 combines with J gene TRBJ2-5, with 8 bases aligning to TRBD1. CDR1 is SEHNR, CDR2 FQNEAQ, per germline (reference sequence). This CDR3 region has 15 residues. V was clipped by 5 bases and J by 1 base; unmatched bases: 6.

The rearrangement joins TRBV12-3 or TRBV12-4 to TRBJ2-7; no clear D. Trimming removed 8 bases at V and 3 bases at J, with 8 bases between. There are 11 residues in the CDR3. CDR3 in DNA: TGTGCCAGCCGACACGGCTACGAGCAGTACTTC. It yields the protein CASRHGYEQYF.

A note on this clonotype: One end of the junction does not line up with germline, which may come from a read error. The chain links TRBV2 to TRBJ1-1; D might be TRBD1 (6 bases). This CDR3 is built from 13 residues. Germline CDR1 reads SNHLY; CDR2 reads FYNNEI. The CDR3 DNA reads TGTACCAGCAGTGAGGGGGAGGCCACTGAAGCTTTCTTT. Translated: CTSSEGEATEAFF.

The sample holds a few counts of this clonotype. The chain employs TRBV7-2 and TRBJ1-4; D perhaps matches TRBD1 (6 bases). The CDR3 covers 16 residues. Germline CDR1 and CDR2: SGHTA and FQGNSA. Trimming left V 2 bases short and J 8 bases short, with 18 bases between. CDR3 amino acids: CASSLRRGGAGEKLFF. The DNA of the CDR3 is TGTGCCAGCAGCTTAAGGCGGGGGGGCGCGGGGGAAAAACTGTTTTTT.

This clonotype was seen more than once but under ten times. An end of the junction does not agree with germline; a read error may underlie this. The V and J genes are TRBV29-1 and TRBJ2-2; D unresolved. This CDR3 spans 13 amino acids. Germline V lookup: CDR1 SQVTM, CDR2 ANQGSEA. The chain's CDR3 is CSVEEDNTGELFF. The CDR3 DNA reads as TGCAGCGTGGAAGAGGACAACACCGGGGAGCTGTTTTTT.

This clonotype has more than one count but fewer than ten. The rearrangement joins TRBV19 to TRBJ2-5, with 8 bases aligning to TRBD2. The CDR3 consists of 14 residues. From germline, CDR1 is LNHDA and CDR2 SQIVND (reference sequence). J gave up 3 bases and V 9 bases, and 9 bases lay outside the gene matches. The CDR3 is CARRIVAGKETQYF. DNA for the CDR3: TGTGCCAGAAGAATCGTAGCGGGAAAAGAGACCCAGTACTTC.

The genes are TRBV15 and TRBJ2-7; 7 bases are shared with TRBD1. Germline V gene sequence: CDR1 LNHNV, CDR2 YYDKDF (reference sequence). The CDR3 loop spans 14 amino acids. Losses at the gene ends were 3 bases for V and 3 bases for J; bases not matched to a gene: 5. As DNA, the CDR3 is TGTGCCACCAGCAGGACAGGGTATTACTACGAGCAGTACTTC. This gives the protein CATSRTGYYYEQYF.

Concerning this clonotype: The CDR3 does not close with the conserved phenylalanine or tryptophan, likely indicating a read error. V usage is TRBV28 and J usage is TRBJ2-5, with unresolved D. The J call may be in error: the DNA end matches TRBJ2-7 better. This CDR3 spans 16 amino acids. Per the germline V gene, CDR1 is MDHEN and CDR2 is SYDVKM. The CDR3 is CASSPLVIGLTYEQYS. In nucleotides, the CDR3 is TGTGCCAGCAGTCCCCTCGTTATAGGCTTAACCTACGAGCAGTACTCC.

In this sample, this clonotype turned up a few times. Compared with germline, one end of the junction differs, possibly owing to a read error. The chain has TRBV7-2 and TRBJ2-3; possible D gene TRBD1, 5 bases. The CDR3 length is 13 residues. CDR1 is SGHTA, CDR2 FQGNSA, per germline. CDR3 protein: CASSPRVTNTQYF. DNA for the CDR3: TGTGCCAGCAGCCCCAGGGTCACAAATACGCAGTATTTT.

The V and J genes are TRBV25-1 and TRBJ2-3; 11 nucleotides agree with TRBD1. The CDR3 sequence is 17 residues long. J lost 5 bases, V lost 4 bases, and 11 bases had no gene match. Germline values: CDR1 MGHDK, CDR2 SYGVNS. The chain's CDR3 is CASSGYGQGASGDTQYF. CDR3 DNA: TGTGCCAGCAGTGGGTACGGACAGGGGGCCTCGGGAGATACGCAGTATTTT.

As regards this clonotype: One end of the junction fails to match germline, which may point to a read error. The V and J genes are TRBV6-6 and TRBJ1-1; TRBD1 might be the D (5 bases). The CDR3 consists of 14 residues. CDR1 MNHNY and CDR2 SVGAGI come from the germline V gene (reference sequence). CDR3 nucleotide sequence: TGTGCCAGCAGTTATAGGGGAATAAGCACTGAAGCCTTCTTT. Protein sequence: CASSYRGISTEAFF.

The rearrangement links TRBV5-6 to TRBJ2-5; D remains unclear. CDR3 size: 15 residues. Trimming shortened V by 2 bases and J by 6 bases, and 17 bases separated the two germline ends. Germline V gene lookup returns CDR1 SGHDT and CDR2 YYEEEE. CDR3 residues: CASSLEGSELKTQYF. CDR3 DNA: TGTGCCAGCAGCTTAGAAGGTTCGGAGCTGAAGACCCAGTACTTC.

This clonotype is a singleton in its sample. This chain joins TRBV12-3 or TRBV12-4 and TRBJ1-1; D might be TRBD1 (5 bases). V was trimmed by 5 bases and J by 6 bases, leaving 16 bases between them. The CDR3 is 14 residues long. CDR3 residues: CASSPLRGRSEAFF. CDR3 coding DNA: TGTGCCAGCAGTCCCCTGAGGGGTAGGTCTGAAGCTTTCTTT.

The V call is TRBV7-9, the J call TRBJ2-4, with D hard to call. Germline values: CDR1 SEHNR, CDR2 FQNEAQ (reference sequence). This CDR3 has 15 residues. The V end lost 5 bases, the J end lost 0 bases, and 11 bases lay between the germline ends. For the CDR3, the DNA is TGTGCCAGCAGCGAAGACGGCAAAGCCAAAAACATTCAGTACTTC. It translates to CASSEDGKAKNIQYF.

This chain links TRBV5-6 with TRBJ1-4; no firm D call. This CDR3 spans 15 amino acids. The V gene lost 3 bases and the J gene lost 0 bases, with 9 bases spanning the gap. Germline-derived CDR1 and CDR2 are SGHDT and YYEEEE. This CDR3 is CASSYYRATNEKLFF. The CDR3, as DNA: TGTGCCAGCAGCTATTACAGAGCAACTAATGAAAAACTGTTTTTT.

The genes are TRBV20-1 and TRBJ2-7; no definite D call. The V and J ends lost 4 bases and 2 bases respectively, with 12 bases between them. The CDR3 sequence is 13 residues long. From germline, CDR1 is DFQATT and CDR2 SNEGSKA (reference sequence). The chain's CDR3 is CSAKVDYAYEQYF. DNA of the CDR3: TGCAGTGCTAAGGTGGATTACGCCTACGAGCAGTACTTC.

The CDR3: CATRRGISEAFF. CDR3 coding DNA: TGTGCCACCCGGCGGGGTATCTCTGAAGCTTTCTTT. The J gene is TRBJ1-1, the V gene TRBV19; D is unclear. Per germline, CDR1 LNHDA and CDR2 SQIVND (reference sequence). This CDR3 region has 12 residues. Trimming removed 10 bases from V and 6 bases from J, with 15 bases in between.

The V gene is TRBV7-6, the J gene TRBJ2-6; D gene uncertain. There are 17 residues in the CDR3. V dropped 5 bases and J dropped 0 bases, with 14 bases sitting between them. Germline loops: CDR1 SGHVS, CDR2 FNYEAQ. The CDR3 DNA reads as TGTGCCAGCAGCCCCGAGGTTGCGCACTCTGGGGCCAACGTCCTGACTTTC. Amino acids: CASSPEVAHSGANVLTF. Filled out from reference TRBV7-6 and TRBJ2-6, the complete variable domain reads GAGVSQSPRYKVTKRGQDVALRCDPISGHVSLYWYRQALGQGPEFLTYFNYEAQQDKSGLPNDRFSAERPEGSISTLTIQRTEQRDSAMYRCASSPEVAHSGANVLTFGAGSRLTVL.

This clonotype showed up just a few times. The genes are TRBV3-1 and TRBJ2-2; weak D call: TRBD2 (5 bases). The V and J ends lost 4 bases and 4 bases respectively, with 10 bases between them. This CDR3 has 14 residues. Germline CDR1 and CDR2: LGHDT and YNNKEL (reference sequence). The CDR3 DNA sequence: TGTGCCAGCAGCCTAACTAGGAGCACCGGGGAGCTGTTTTTT. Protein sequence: CASSLTRSTGELFF.

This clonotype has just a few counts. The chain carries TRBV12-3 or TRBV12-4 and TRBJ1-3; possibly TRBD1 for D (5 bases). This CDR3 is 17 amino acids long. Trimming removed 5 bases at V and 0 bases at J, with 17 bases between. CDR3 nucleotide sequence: TGTGCCAGCAGTACGGTGCAGGGTTTCGGCTCTGGAAACACCATATATTTT. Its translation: CASSTVQGFGSGNTIYF.

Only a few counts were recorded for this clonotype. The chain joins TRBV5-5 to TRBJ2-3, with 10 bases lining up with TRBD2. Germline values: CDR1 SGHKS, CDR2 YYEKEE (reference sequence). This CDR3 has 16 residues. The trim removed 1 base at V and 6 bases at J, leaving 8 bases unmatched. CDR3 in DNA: TGTGCCAGCAGCTTGCCAGCGGGAGGGCCTTTGGATACGCAGTATTTT. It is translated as CASSLPAGGPLDTQYF.

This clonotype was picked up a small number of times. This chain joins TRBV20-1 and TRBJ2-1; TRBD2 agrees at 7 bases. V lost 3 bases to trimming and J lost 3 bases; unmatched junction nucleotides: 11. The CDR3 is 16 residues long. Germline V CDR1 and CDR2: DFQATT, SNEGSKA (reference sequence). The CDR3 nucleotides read TGCAGTGCTAGCGGTGTGGCGGGAGCCGGCTACAATGAGCAGTTCTTC. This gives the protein CSASGVAGAGYNEQFF.

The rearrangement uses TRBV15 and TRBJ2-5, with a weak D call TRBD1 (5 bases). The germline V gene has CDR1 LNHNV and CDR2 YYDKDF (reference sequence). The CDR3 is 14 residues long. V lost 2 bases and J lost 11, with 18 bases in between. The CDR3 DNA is TGTGCCACCAGCAGACAGGCGGCAGGGCCGCAGCAGTACTTC. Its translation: CATSRQAAGPQQYF.

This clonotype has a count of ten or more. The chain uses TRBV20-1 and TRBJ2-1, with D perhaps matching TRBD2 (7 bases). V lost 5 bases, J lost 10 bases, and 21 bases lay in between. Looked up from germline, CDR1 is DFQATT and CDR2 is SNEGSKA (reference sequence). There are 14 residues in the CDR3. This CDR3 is CSAPKPSGGGEQFF. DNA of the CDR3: TGCAGTGCTCCGAAGCCTAGCGGAGGGGGGGAGCAGTTCTTC.

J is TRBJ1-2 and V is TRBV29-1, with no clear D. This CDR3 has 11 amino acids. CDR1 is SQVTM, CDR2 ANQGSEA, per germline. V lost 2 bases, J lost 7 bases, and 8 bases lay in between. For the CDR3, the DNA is TGCAGCGTTGAACAGCTACCTGGCTACACCTTC. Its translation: CSVEQLPGYTF. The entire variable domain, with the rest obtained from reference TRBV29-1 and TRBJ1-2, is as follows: SAVISQKPSRDICQRGTSLTIQCQVDSQVTMMFWYRQQPGQSLTLIATANQGSEATYESGFVIDKFPISRPNLTFSTLTVSNMSPEDSSIYLCSVEQLPGYTFGSGTRLTVV.

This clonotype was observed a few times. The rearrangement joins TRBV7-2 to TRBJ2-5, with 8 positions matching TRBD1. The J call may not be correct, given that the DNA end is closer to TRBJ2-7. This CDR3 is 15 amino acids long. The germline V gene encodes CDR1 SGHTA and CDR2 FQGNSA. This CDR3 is CASSAGGSMDYEQYF. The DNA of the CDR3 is TGTGCCAGCAGCGCAGGGGGCAGTATGGACTACGAGCAGTACTTC.

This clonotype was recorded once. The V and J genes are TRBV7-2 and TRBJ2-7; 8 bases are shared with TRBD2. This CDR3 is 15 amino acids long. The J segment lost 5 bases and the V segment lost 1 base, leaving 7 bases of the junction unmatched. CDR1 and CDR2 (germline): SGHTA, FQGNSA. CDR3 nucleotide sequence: TGTGCCAGCAGCTTAGAGGCGGGGGGAGGGAACGAGCAGTACTTC. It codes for CASSLEAGGGNEQYF.

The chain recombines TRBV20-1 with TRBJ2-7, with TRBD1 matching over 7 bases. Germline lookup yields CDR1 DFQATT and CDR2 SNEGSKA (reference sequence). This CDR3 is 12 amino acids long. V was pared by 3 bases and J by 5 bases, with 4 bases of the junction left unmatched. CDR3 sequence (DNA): TGCAGTGCTAGGGCTGACAGGGACGAGCAGTACTTC. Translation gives CSARADRDEQYF.

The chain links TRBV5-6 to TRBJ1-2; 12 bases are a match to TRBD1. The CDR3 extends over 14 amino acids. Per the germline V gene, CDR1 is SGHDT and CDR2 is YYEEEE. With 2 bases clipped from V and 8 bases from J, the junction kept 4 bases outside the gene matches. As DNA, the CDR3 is TGTGCCAGCAGCTTATGGGACAGGGGGCGAGGCTACACCTTC. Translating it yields CASSLWDRGRGYTF.

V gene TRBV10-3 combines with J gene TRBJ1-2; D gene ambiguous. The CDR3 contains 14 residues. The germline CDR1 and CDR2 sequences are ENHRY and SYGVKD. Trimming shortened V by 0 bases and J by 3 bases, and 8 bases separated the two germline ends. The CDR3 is CAISESPDYYGYTF. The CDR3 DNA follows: TGTGCCATCAGTGAGTCGCCAGACTACTATGGCTACACCTTC.